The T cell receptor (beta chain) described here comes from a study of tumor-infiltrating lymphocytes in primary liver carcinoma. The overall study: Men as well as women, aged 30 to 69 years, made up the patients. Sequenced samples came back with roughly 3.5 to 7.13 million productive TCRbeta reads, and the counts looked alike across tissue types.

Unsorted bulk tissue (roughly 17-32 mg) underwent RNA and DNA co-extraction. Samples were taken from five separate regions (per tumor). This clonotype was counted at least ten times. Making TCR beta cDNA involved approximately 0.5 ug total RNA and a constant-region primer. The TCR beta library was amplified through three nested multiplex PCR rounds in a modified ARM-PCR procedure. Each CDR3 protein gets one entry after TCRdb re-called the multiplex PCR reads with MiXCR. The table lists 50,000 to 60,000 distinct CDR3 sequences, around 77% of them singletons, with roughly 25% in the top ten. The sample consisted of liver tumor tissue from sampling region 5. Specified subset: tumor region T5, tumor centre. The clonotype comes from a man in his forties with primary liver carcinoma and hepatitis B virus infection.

The DNA for the CDR3 is TGTGCCAGCAGTAGTACCGGGACAGGGGGCCTTAATGAAAAACTGTTTTTT. As protein: CASSSTGTGGLNEKLFF. The chain uses TRBV28 and TRBJ1-4; 12 bases are a match to TRBD1. Germline values: CDR1 MDHEN, CDR2 SYDVKM. The CDR3 spans 17 residues. V lost 5 bases to trimming and J lost 4 bases; unmatched junction nucleotides: 8. The full variable domain, in which reference TRBV28 and TRBJ1-4 provide the parts outside the CDR3, is DVKVTQSSRYLVKRTGEKVFLECVQDMDHENMFWYRQDPGLGLRLIYFSYDVKMKEKGDIPEGYSVSREKKERFSLILESASTNQTSMYLCASSSTGTGGLNEKLFFGSGTQLSVL.